Listed here are 5 T cell receptor beta chains from one sample, sequenced in a study of tumor and adjacent non-tumor tissue in lung cancer. No cell sorting was done before RNA was extracted from the tissue. Distant lung tissue was collected more than 3 cm away from the tumor edge. The library came from three nested PCR rounds adapted from ARM-PCR protocols. TCRdb re-derived calls from the multiplex PCR reads in MiXCR, one entry per CDR3 protein. The sample yields about 100,000 distinct CDR3 sequences, over 55% seen once. Sequenced sample: distant non-tumor lung tissue. The source is a man younger than 45 with non-small cell lung cancer.

The V call is TRBV29-1, the J call TRBJ2-7; 9 bases agree with TRBD2. The germline gives CDR1 SQVTM, CDR2 ANQGSEA. Losses at the gene ends were 5 bases for V and 4 bases for J; bases not matched to a gene: 9. The CDR3 is made up of 14 amino acids. The CDR3 here is CSVNSGTSSYEQYF. CDR3 nucleotides: TGCAGCGTTAACTCCGGGACTAGCTCTTACGAGCAGTACTTC.

The sample holds many counts of this clonotype. The chain employs TRBV6-2 or TRBV6-3 and TRBJ2-3; TRBD1 matches at 8 bases. V lost 7 bases, J lost 1 base, and 13 bases stayed unmatched. Germline V gives CDR1 MNHEY, CDR2 SVGEGT. This CDR3 has 17 residues. Written as DNA, the CDR3 is TGTGCCAGCAAAGGTATCAGAAGGGGACAGGGCACAGATACGCAGTATTTT. It yields the protein CASKGIRRGQGTDTQYF.

This clonotype appeared once. The conserved phenylalanine or tryptophan normally closing the CDR3 is absent here, so this likely arose from a read error. The chain is built from TRBV6-1 and TRBJ2-1, with a weak D call TRBD2 (5 bases). Looked up from germline, CDR1 is MNHNS and CDR2 is SASEGT. The CDR3 is 12 amino acids. CDR3 nucleotides: TGTGCAAGCAGTGTGGACGGGGAAGAGCAGTTCTCC. As protein: CASSVDGEEQFS.

Only one count was recorded for this clonotype. One junction end disagrees with the germline gene, perhaps due to a read error. The chain is built from TRBV20-1 and TRBJ1-5, with D tentatively TRBD1 (5 bases). CDR1 and CDR2 (germline): DFQATT, SNEGSKA (reference sequence). CDR3 length: 15 residues. DNA for the CDR3: TGCAGTACCGACCCCGACAGACAAAGCAATGAGCCCCAGCATTTT. Its protein product is CSTDPDRQSNEPQHF.

Regarding this clonotype: Here the CDR3 omits its conserved ending phenylalanine or tryptophan, so a read error is the likely source. The J gene is TRBJ2-1, the V gene TRBV24-1; 10 nucleotides match TRBD1. Germline V CDR1 and CDR2: KGHDR, SFDVKD. The CDR3 length is 15 residues. The CDR3 DNA reads TGTGGCACCAGTGATTTCGGACAGGGGGGAAATGAGCAGTTCCTT. Protein: CGTSDFGQGGNEQFL.